A single sample is the source of the 5 T cell receptor beta chains below, sequenced in a study of regulatory T cells in long-lasting Graves disease (dated by TCRdb to the early 2020s). The time point tag for this specimen amounts to: newly diagnosed GD, antithyroid drugs for less than 3 months. For both TCR sequencing and RNA sequencing, RNA was extracted from PBMCs using TRIzol. Libraries were built with multiplex PCR. Sequencing relied on an Illumina HiSeq 4000. CDR3 regions were amplified by Arm-PCR with iRepertoire HTBI primers to construct TCR beta libraries. TCRdb reprocessing: public reads trimmed at Q25 with fastp, clones called with MiXCR, in-frame beta chains kept. Here each entry gathers all rows of one CDR3 protein and keeps the most common genes and DNA. The sample table shows roughly 380,000 distinct CDR3 sequences, and approximately 15% are seen once. 25% to 30% of the sample lies in the top ten.

The same data also contributed to another study, on T cells in Graves' hyperthyroidism and ophthalmopathy.

The material was peripheral blood mononuclear cells (PBMCs), obtained at new diagnosis, from a patient treated with antithyroid drugs. The receptors here all came from a man aged 40-49 years with Graves disease. Donor details come from another sample of the same person, matched by shared clones.

This clonotype was counted many times. The chain has TRBV9 and TRBJ1-2; TRBD1 matches at 8 bases. The germline V gene has CDR1 SGDLS and CDR2 YYNGEE. The CDR3 has 14 residues. With V trimmed by 3 bases and J by 4 bases, 5 bases remained unmatched. CDR3 loop: CASSAPGTGYGYTF. The DNA of the CDR3 is TGTGCCAGCAGCGCCCCCGGGACAGGCTATGGCTACACCTTC.

In its sample, this clonotype was seen a few times. This rearrangement joins TRBV7-3 to TRBJ2-1, with 10 bases matching TRBD2. The CDR3 covers 15 residues. Germline trimming cut 4 bases from V and 4 bases from J; bases unmatched to any gene: 4. Germline values: CDR1 SGHTA, CDR2 FQGTGA. In nucleotides, the CDR3 is TGTGCCAGCAGCTCTCTAGCGGGAGCATACAATGAGCAGTTCTTC. Protein sequence: CASSSLAGAYNEQFF.

This clonotype was observed a handful of times. V usage is TRBV7-2 and J usage is TRBJ2-3, with a possible D match to TRBD2 (5 bases). V lost 4 bases and J lost 12, with 17 bases in between. CDR3 length: 13 residues. Looked up from germline, CDR1 is SGHTA and CDR2 is FQGNSA. CDR3 nucleotides: TGTGCCAGCAGCTCTCAAGGACTGCCGACCCAGTATTTT. Encoded protein: CASSSQGLPTQYF. The full variable domain, completed using reference TRBV7-2 and TRBJ2-3, is GAGVSQSPSNKVTEKGKDVELRCDPISGHTALYWYRQSLGQGLEFLIYFQGNSAPDKSGLPSDRFSAERTGGSVSTLTIQRTQQEDSAVYLCASSSQGLPTQYFGPGTRLTVL.

This clonotype was observed many times. V usage is TRBV11-2 and J usage is TRBJ2-3, with D possibly TRBD2 on 6 matching bases. The CDR3 is 15 amino acids. The germline V and J ends were trimmed by 2 bases and 8 bases, with 17 bases remaining between them. The V gene's germline CDR1 is SGHAT and CDR2 FQNNGV. The CDR3 here is CASSLRASVFGTQYF. The CDR3 coding sequence is TGTGCCAGCAGCTTAAGGGCTAGCGTTTTCGGTACGCAGTATTTT.

This clonotype was counted many times. The chain links TRBV11-2 to TRBJ2-7; 8 nucleotides agree with TRBD1. Germline V lookup: CDR1 SGHAT, CDR2 FQNNGV. The CDR3 spans 15 residues. J lost 5 bases, V lost 1 base, and 7 bases had no gene match. The CDR3 loop reads CASSLVPRGLNEQYF. The CDR3, as DNA: TGTGCCAGCAGCTTAGTCCCCAGGGGGCTGAACGAGCAGTACTTC.